This entry lists 14 T cell receptor beta chains sequenced from one sample in a study of Ad26.COV2.S vaccination and SARS-CoV-2 variants. Specified treatment: some 20 received Ad26.COV2.S at low or high dose, single or two shots; 5 received placebo; per-sample allocation not given. The study sampled participants on day 63 after the first vaccine or placebo injection. Clones were read by immunoSEQ multiplex PCR, and TCRdb kept only the in-frame ones, dropping some. The sample consists of some 340,000 clones, 70% to 90% of them appearing once. The sequencing here drew on peripheral blood, taken in a trial of Ad26.COV2.S vaccine versus placebo. These receptors all stem from a person between 18 and 65 years old who received the Ad26.COV2.S COVID-19 vaccine or a placebo.

The genes are TRBV20-1 and TRBJ2-5, with D unclear. The V end was cut by 6 bases, the J end by 0 bases, with 5 bases between. The germline gives CDR1 DFQATT, CDR2 SNEGSKA (reference sequence). The CDR3 length is 11 residues. Written as DNA, the CDR3 is TGCAGTGCAAGCTACCAAGAGACCCAGTACTTC. Its translation: CSASYQETQYF.

The V gene is TRBV6-6, the J gene TRBJ2-3; D is unresolved. The CDR3 spans 12 residues. The germline gives CDR1 MNHNY, CDR2 SVGAGI (reference sequence). Trimming shortened V by 1 base and J by 5 bases, and 4 bases separated the two germline ends. The CDR3 DNA reads as TGTGCCAGCAGTTACTTTGGAGATACGCAGTATTTT. This sequence encodes CASSYFGDTQYF.

This clone was counted once. The chain uses TRBV5-5 and TRBJ1-6; D gene unclear. V shed 6 bases and J shed 8 bases, with 15 bases lying between them. This CDR3 spans 14 amino acids. Looked up from germline, CDR1 is SGHKS and CDR2 is YYEKEE (reference sequence). The CDR3 bases are TGTGCCAGCACCTCCCTGGGGAGAGATTCACCCCTCCACTTT. Protein product: CASTSLGRDSPLHF.

The rearrangement joins TRBV18 to TRBJ2-7, with 8 nucleotides matching TRBD2. The CDR3 is 13 amino acids. Trimming removed 10 bases from V and 7 bases from J; junction bases left unmatched: 12. Germline V gene data show CDR1 as KGHSH and CDR2 as LQKENI. The CDR3 here is CATAFGGGDEQYF. The CDR3 DNA sequence: TGTGCCACCGCCTTCGGGGGGGGCGATGAGCAGTACTTC.

The chain uses TRBV6-5 and TRBJ2-1, with TRBD2 matching over 7 bases. The CDR3 is 15 amino acids. Germline trimming cut 5 bases from V and 3 bases from J; bases unmatched to any gene: 7. Germline values: CDR1 MNHEY, CDR2 SVGAGI. The CDR3 sequence is CASSNGRGLYNEQFF. The CDR3 DNA reads TGTGCCAGCAGTAATGGGAGGGGCCTCTACAATGAGCAGTTCTTC.

This clone has only one observation. The rearrangement links TRBV7-2 to TRBJ1-4, with D unclear. The CDR3 runs 15 residues. V was shortened by 1 base and J by 7 bases, with 13 bases between the two germline ends. The germline gives CDR1 SGHTA, CDR2 FQGNSA. As DNA, the CDR3 is TGTGCCAGCAGCTTAGACAGTTCCGTTGGTGAAAAACTGTTTTTT. Translated, it gives CASSLDSSVGEKLFF.

This clone was seen a handful of times. This sequence joins TRBV11-3 and TRBJ2-5; tentatively, D is TRBD2 (6 bases). V lost 3 bases and J lost 13, with 21 bases in between. CDR3 size: 14 residues. Germline V gives CDR1 SGHNT, CDR2 YENEEA. Written as DNA, the CDR3 is TGTGCCAGCAGCTTCCGTGGGGTGGAGGGCGCCCTGTACTTC. Encoded protein: CASSFRGVEGALYF. The full variable domain, rest sourced from reference TRBV11-3 and TRBJ2-5, is EAGVVQSPRYKIIEKKQPVAFWCNPISGHNTLYWYLQNLGQGPELLIRYENEEAVDDSQLPKDRFSAERLKGVDSTLKIQPAELGDSAVYLCASSFRGVEGALYFGPGTRLLVL.

Written as DNA, the CDR3 is TGTGCCAGCAGCTTGGCTGGCGGGGGCTCCTACGAGCAGTACTTC. Its translation is CASSLAGGGSYEQYF. The V gene is TRBV5-4, the J gene TRBJ2-7, with 7 bases identical to TRBD2. V trimming: 0 bases; J trimming: 0 bases; junction bases outside the gene matches: 3. The CDR3 has 15 amino acids. In germline, CDR1 is SGHNT, CDR2 YYREEE (reference sequence).

This rearrangement joins TRBV24-1 to TRBJ2-3; D is ambiguous. V lost 6 bases and J 2 bases, leaving 8 bases between the germline ends. CDR3 size: 13 residues. Germline values: CDR1 KGHDR, CDR2 SFDVKD. The DNA for the CDR3 is TGTGCCACCAGTACAACCCACACAGATACGCAGTATTTT. Translation: CATSTTHTDTQYF.

V is TRBV25-1 and J is TRBJ1-2; D unclear. V was clipped by 2 bases and J by 5 bases, with 9 bases between them. There are 13 residues in the CDR3. CDR1 is MGHDK, CDR2 SYGVNS, per germline. The CDR3 loop reads CASSEMGMYGYTF. DNA of the CDR3: TGTGCCAGCAGTGAAATGGGGATGTATGGCTACACCTTC.

The rearrangement joins TRBV14 to TRBJ2-1; TRBD2 matches 9 bases. This CDR3 contains 16 residues. Germline lookup yields CDR1 SGHDN and CDR2 FVKESK. Trimming removed 1 base from V and 4 bases from J; junction bases left unmatched: 5. The CDR3 loop is CASSQVAGVLYNEQFF. The CDR3 DNA reads as TGTGCCAGCAGCCAAGTAGCGGGGGTCTTGTACAATGAGCAGTTCTTC.

V is TRBV3-1 (or the pseudogene TRBV3-2) and J is TRBJ1-3, with D possibly being TRBD1 (5 bases). Trimming shortened V by 0 bases and J by 11 bases, and 20 bases separated the two germline ends. This CDR3 region has 16 residues. Germline V lookup: CDR1 LGHDT, CDR2 YNNKEL (reference sequence). The DNA of the CDR3 is TGTGCCAGCAGCCAAGATTTAGGGGTGGATTGGGGCGCCATATATTTT. Encoded protein: CASSQDLGVDWGAIYF.

J is TRBJ2-1 and V is TRBV15; 7 bases line up with TRBD1. Trimming cost V 0 bases and J 2 bases; bases outside gene matches: 13. CDR1 and CDR2 (germline): LNHNV, YYDKDF (reference sequence). This CDR3 has 19 residues. CDR3 amino acids: CATSRDNSGPGGPYNEQFF. In nucleotides, the CDR3 is TGTGCCACCAGCAGAGATAATTCGGGGCCAGGGGGTCCCTACAATGAGCAGTTCTTC.

The chain combines TRBV10-3 with TRBJ1-5; 11 bases fit TRBD1. V was pared by 2 bases and J by 16 bases, with 10 bases of the junction left unmatched. The germline V gene encodes CDR1 ENHRY and CDR2 SYGVKD. This CDR3 contains 14 residues. CDR3 sequence: CAISETGTGGTKHF. In nucleotides, the CDR3 is TGTGCCATCAGTGAGACCGGGACAGGGGGAACGAAACATTTT.